The 14 T cell receptor beta chains presented below share a single source sample, sequenced in a study of T cells in pancreatic ductal adenocarcinoma (dated by TCRdb to the late 2010s). The selected pancreatic ductal adenocarcinoma patients had received surgery without neoadjuvant therapy. To prepare the library, the immunoSEQ multiplex PCR assay was applied. The table was pulled from immuneACCESS by TCRdb, which kept in-frame rearrangements only. Such tables lose some clones; where checked, under half of the loss comes from unresolved V genes, and the rest has no known cause. The sample table lists 85,000 to 120,000 clones, more than 90% of them with a count of one. The top ten clones comprise roughly 3% of the sample. Material: PBMCs. The receptors shown here come from a human donor with pancreatic ductal adenocarcinoma.

This clone has just one count. The chain carries TRBV6-6 and TRBJ2-5; weak D call: TRBD1 (5 bases). Deletions cut 6 bases from V and 1 base from J, with 15 bases between. CDR1 is MNHNY and CDR2 is SVGAGI in the germline V gene (reference sequence). CDR3 length: 15 amino acids. DNA of the CDR3: TGTGCCAGCAGCAAGGACACGACAGTCCAAGAGACCCAGTACTTC. As protein: CASSKDTTVQETQYF.

This clone was observed once. The chain employs TRBV11-2 and TRBJ1-2; D is uncertain. Germline assignment: CDR1 SGHAT and CDR2 FQNNGV. Trimming shortened V by 2 bases and J by 3 bases, and 4 bases separated the two germline ends. CDR3 size: 12 residues. CDR3 protein: CASSLSDYGYTF. The CDR3 DNA reads as TGTGCCAGCAGCTTATCGGACTATGGCTACACCTTC.

This chain joins TRBV5-5 and TRBJ2-7; TRBD2 might be the D (6 bases). This CDR3 comprises 15 residues. Per the germline V gene, CDR1 is SGHKS and CDR2 is YYEKEE (reference sequence). V was pared by 3 bases and J by 9 bases, with 22 bases between. For the CDR3, the DNA is TGTGCCAGCAGCTCCCCCGGGAGCCGGCGGGCAGTGCAGTACTTC. Amino acid sequence: CASSSPGSRRAVQYF.

Points on this clone: This CDR3 is also generated by other DNA sequences in the sample. J is TRBJ1-5 and V is TRBV15; possibly TRBD1 for D (5 bases). Germline assignment: CDR1 LNHNV and CDR2 YYDKDF (reference sequence). Trimming left V 0 bases short and J 0 bases short, with 9 bases between. The CDR3 length is 16 residues. CDR3 coding DNA: TGTGCCACCAGCAGAGACAGGGACTATAGCAATCAGCCCCAGCATTTT. It specifies CATSRDRDYSNQPQHF.

This clone was detected only a few times. This chain connects TRBV2 to TRBJ2-2; D is unresolved. CDR1 and CDR2 (germline): SNHLY, FYNNEI. V was trimmed by 3 bases and J by 2 bases, leaving 7 bases between them. CDR3 length equals 14 residues. The chain's CDR3 is CASSDWANTGELFF. CDR3 bases: TGTGCCAGCAGTGATTGGGCCAACACCGGGGAGCTGTTTTTT.

The chain joins TRBV19 to TRBJ1-1; the D gene is possibly TRBD1 (5 bases). Germline V gives CDR1 LNHDA, CDR2 SQIVND (reference sequence). The germline V and J ends were trimmed by 6 bases and 5 bases, with 13 bases remaining between them. CDR3 length equals 13 residues. CDR3 nucleotides: TGTGCCAGTAGAACAGGTATTGGGACTGAAGCTTTCTTT. This codes for CASRTGIGTEAFF.

The rearrangement joins TRBV6-5 to TRBJ1-2; 9 nucleotides align to TRBD1. Germline V gene data show CDR1 as MNHEY and CDR2 as SVGAGI. With V trimmed by 5 bases and J by 6 bases, 4 bases remained unmatched. This CDR3 is 13 amino acids long. The CDR3: CASSRDRDNGYTF. CDR3 sequence (DNA): TGTGCCAGCAGTCGGGACAGGGATAATGGCTACACCTTC.

The rearrangement uses TRBV5-6 and TRBJ2-1; 7 bases match TRBD1. The CDR3 runs 18 residues. Germline values: CDR1 SGHDT, CDR2 YYEEEE. V dropped 4 bases and J dropped 9; count of bases not matched to a gene: 22. CDR3 sequence reads: CASSRGTWDSSLLGEQFF. The CDR3, as DNA: TGTGCCAGCAGCAGGGGAACGTGGGACAGCTCCCTCCTAGGTGAGCAGTTCTTC.

CDR3 protein: CASSPLREVGYTF. CDR3 in DNA: TGTGCCAGCAGCCCCCTCCGGGAGGTTGGCTACACCTTC. The rearrangement joins TRBV6-5 to TRBJ1-2, with D uncertain. The germline V gene has CDR1 MNHEY and CDR2 SVGAGI. This CDR3 spans 13 amino acids. V dropped 6 bases and J dropped 7 bases, with 15 bases sitting between them.

The V call is TRBV23-1, the J call TRBJ2-5, with D tentatively TRBD2 (6 bases). TRBV23-1 is filed as an ORF, its function uncertain. The germline V and J ends were trimmed by 6 bases and 1 base, with 12 bases remaining between them. CDR3 length: 14 residues. CDR3 DNA sequence: TGCGCCAGCAGGGGGACTGGACTCCAAGAGACCCAGTACTTC. Amino acid sequence: CASRGTGLQETQYF.

The chain is built from TRBV13 and TRBJ2-2; 10 positions agree with TRBD1. V lost 5 bases and J lost 7; bases outside the gene matches: 13. This CDR3 spans 17 amino acids. Looked up from germline, CDR1 is PRHDT and CDR2 is FYEKMQ (reference sequence). The CDR3 sequence: CASSHLHDRGLNGELFF. The CDR3 DNA reads TGTGCCAGCAGCCACCTCCACGACAGGGGGCTCAACGGGGAGCTGTTTTTT. The entire variable domain, with the rest obtained from reference TRBV13 and TRBJ2-2, is as follows: AAGVIQSPRHLIKEKRETATLKCYPIPRHDTVYWYQQGPGQDPQFLISFYEKMQSDKGSIPDRFSAQQFSDYHSELNMSSLELGDSALYFCASSHLHDRGLNGELFFGEGSRLTVL.

The chain employs TRBV4-1 and TRBJ2-7, with 13 bases lining up with TRBD2. This CDR3 comprises 15 residues. Germline trimming cut 4 bases from V and 9 bases from J; bases unmatched to any gene: 9. CDR1 is MGHRA, CDR2 YSYEKL, per germline. CDR3 residues: CASSRGTSGASRQYF. CDR3 sequence (DNA): TGCGCCAGCAGCCGCGGGACTAGCGGGGCCTCCCGGCAGTACTTC.

This rearrangement joins TRBV11-2 to TRBJ2-1, with D hard to call. Germline CDR1 is SGHAT and CDR2 is FQNNGV. There are 12 residues in the CDR3. Trimming took off 5 bases at V and 9 bases at J, with 11 bases between the two ends. The CDR3 is CASSREVGEQFF. The CDR3 DNA reads as TGTGCCAGCAGCCGCGAAGTCGGTGAGCAGTTCTTC.

The chain has TRBV4-1 and TRBJ2-6; D is uncertain. The length of the CDR3 is 15 residues. Trimming cost V 3 bases and J 4 bases, with 10 bases left between them. The germline CDR1 and CDR2 sequences are MGHRA and YSYEKL. The CDR3 bases are TGCGCCAGCAGCCATCCCCCCCGGGGGGCCAACGTCCTGACTTTC. It specifies CASSHPPRGANVLTF.